This passage covers 11 T cell receptor beta chains from one sample sequenced in a study of blood T cells in healthy people across ages. PCR was performed a second time for about 7 to 11 cycles using a sample-barcoded 5' primer and a J-beta primer mix. MiXCR, run by TCRdb on the 5' RACE reads, gives a single entry per CDR3 protein. The sample holds about 1,400,000 distinct CDR3 sequences; 55% to 75% are singletons and the top ten take over 5%. Sequencing was carried out using blood. These receptors were taken from a young man in good health.

This clonotype was detected ten times or more. The junction and the germline gene differ at one end; a read error may be behind it. J is TRBJ2-1 and V is TRBV7-2; D uncertain. The CDR3 is made up of 12 amino acids. The V gene's germline CDR1 is SGHTA and CDR2 FQGNSA. CDR3 sequence: CASSLVGYEQFF. In DNA, the CDR3 is TGTGCCAGCAGTTTAGTGGGCTATGAGCAGTTCTTC.

The V gene is TRBV12-3 or TRBV12-4, the J gene TRBJ2-1; TRBD2 matches 11 bases. V lost 4 bases and J lost 9; bases outside the gene matches: 8. The CDR3 loop spans 15 amino acids. The DNA of the CDR3 is TGTGCCAGCAGTTCCTCCGGGACTAGCGGACCTGAGCAGTTCTTC. Protein: CASSSSGTSGPEQFF.

This clonotype was detected only a few times. The rearrangement links TRBV7-9 to TRBJ1-4; D perhaps matches TRBD1 (5 bases). Trimming took 3 bases from V and 7 from J, leaving 9 bases between them. The CDR3 has 13 amino acids. Germline lookup yields CDR1 SEHNR and CDR2 FQNEAQ (reference sequence). The DNA for the CDR3 is TGTGCCAGCAGCTTCCAAAGGGGTGAAAAACTGTTTTTT. It specifies CASSFQRGEKLFF.

The chain combines TRBV9 with TRBJ2-1; D unclear. CDR1 and CDR2 from the germline V gene are SGDLS and YYNGEE. With 0 bases removed from V and 0 bases from J, the gap between germline ends came to 7 bases. The CDR3 is 15 residues long. As DNA, the CDR3 is TGTGCCAGCAGCGTAGGTAGCTCCTCCTACAATGAGCAGTTCTTC. This translates into CASSVGSSSYNEQFF.

This rearrangement joins TRBV7-2 to TRBJ2-7; 8 bases agree with TRBD2. Looked up from germline, CDR1 is SGHTA and CDR2 is FQGNSA. The CDR3 is 13 residues long. With V trimmed by 8 bases and J by 6 bases, 9 bases remained unmatched. The CDR3 is CASLPGGGREQYF. CDR3 DNA sequence: TGTGCCAGCCTCCCCGGGGGGGGTCGCGAGCAGTACTTC.

The chain carries TRBV4-3 and TRBJ2-6; no definite D call. V was pared by 1 base and J by 0 bases, with 7 bases between. This CDR3 is built from 16 residues. The V gene's germline CDR1 is LGHNA and CDR2 YSLEER. CDR3 region: CASSQGVFSGANVLTF. The CDR3 DNA reads as TGCGCCAGCAGCCAAGGGGTTTTCTCTGGGGCCAACGTCCTGACTTTC.

The rearrangement joins TRBV20-1 to TRBJ2-7; 7 positions agree with TRBD1. The better agreement between TRBJ2-4 and the DNA end casts doubt on the J call. CDR1 is DFQATT, CDR2 SNEGSKA, per germline (reference sequence). The CDR3 totals 14 residues. CDR3 sequence (DNA): TGCAGTGCTGCCTACACAGGGGTGAGAAACATTCAGTACTTC. Protein sequence: CSAAYTGVRNIQYF.

The chain uses TRBV4-3 and TRBJ1-2, with D unresolved. Trimming removed 3 bases from V and 5 bases from J, with 13 bases in between. Germline CDR1 and CDR2: LGHNA and YSLEER. The CDR3 has 14 amino acids. The CDR3 spells CASSQRETGYGYTF. CDR3 DNA: TGCGCCAGCAGCCAGAGAGAAACGGGGTATGGCTACACCTTC.

V usage is TRBV29-1 and J usage is TRBJ1-2, with 8 bases that match TRBD1. The germline V gene encodes CDR1 SQVTM and CDR2 ANQGSEA. The CDR3 has 14 amino acids. Unmatched junction bases numbered 9, after V lost 5 bases and J lost 4 bases. The chain's CDR3 is CSVRYTDRAYGYTF. The CDR3 coding sequence is TGCAGCGTTCGATATACGGACAGGGCCTATGGCTACACCTTC.

The chain links TRBV20-1 to TRBJ1-2; possible D gene TRBD1, 6 bases. This CDR3 contains 14 residues. The V end lost 0 bases, the J end lost 5 bases, and 13 bases lay between the germline ends. Germline-derived CDR1 and CDR2 are DFQATT and SNEGSKA (reference sequence). Here the CDR3 reads CSARDYRVSYGYTF. For the CDR3, the DNA is TGCAGTGCTAGAGATTACAGGGTGTCATATGGCTACACCTTC.

This clonotype was seen only once. The J gene is TRBJ2-1, the V gene TRBV20-1; D may be TRBD1 or TRBD2 (5 bases each). The CDR3 is 14 residues long. Germline V CDR1 and CDR2: DFQATT, SNEGSKA (reference sequence). Between the trimmed V and J ends, which lost 8 bases and 6 bases, there was a span of 20 bases. DNA for the CDR3: TGCAGTTTCGGGACCGAGGGTTTTTTCAATGAGCAGTTCTTC. It is translated as CSFGTEGFFNEQFF.